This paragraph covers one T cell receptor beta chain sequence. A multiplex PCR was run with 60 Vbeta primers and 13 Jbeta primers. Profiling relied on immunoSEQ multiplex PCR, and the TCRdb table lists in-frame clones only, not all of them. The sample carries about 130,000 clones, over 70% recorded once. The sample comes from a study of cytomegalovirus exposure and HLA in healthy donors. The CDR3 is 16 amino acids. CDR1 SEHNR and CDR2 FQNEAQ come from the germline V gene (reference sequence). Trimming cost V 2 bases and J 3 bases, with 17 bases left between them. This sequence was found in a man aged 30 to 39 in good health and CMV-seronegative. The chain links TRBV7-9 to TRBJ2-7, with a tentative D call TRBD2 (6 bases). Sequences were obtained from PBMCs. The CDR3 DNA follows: TGTGCCAGCAGCTTACGGCGGGGCGAGGAGGGCTACGAGCAGTACTTC. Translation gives CASSLRRGEEGYEQYF.